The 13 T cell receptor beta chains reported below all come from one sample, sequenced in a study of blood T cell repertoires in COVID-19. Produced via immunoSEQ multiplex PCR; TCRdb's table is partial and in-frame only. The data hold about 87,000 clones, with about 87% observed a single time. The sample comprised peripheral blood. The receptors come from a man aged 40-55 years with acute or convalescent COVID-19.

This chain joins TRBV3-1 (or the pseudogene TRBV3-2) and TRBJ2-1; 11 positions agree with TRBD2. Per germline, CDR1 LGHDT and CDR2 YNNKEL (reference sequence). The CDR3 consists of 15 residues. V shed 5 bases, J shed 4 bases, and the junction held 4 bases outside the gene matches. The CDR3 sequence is CASSTRLAGYNEQFF. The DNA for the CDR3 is TGTGCCAGCAGCACCCGACTAGCGGGATACAATGAGCAGTTCTTC.

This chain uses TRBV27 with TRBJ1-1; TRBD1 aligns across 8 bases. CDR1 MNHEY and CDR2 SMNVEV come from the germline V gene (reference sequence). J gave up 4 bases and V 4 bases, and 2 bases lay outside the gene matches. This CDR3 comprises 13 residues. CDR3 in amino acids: CASSYTGGTEAFF. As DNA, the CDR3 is TGTGCCAGCAGTTACACAGGGGGCACTGAAGCTTTCTTT.

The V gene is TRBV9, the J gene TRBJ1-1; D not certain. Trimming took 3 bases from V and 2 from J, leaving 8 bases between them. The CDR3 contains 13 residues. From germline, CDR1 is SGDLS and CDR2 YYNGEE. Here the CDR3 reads CASSAHPNTEAFF. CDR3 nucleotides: TGTGCCAGCAGCGCCCATCCAAACACTGAAGCTTTCTTT.

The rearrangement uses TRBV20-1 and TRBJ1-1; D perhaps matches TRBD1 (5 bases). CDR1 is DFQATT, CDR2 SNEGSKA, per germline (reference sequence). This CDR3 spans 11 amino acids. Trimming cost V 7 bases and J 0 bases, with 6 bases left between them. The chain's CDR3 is CSGGVNTEAFF. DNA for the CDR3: TGCAGTGGGGGGGTGAACACTGAAGCTTTCTTT.

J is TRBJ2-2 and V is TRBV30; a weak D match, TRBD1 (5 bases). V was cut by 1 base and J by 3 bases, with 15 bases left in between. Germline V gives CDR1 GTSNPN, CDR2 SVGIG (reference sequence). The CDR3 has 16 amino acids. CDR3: CAWSAELGRYTGELFF. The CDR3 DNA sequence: TGTGCCTGGAGTGCCGAATTGGGGCGGTACACCGGGGAGCTGTTTTTT.

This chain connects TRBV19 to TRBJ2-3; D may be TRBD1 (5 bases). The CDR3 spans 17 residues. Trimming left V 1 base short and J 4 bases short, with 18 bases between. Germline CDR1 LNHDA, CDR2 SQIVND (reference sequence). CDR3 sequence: CASSIVNEQDWSDTQYF. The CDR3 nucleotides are TGTGCCAGTAGTATAGTTAATGAACAGGATTGGTCAGATACGCAGTATTTT.

DNA of the CDR3: TGCAGCGTTGACGGGACTAGTTCGTACAATGAGCAGTTCTTC. The encoded protein is CSVDGTSSYNEQFF. J is TRBJ2-1 and V is TRBV29-1, with TRBD2 identical over 8 bases. Germline CDR1 reads SQVTM; CDR2 reads ANQGSEA. The V segment lost 3 bases and the J segment 4 bases; nucleotides outside the gene matches: 5. The CDR3 has 14 residues.

The CDR3: CASPTSGEPDTQYF. The CDR3 DNA reads as TGTGCCAGTCCTACTAGCGGGGAGCCAGATACGCAGTATTTT. The gene calls are TRBV27 and TRBJ2-3; TRBD2 matches at 10 bases. Germline CDR1 is MNHEY and CDR2 is SMNVEV (reference sequence). With V trimmed by 9 bases and J by 4 bases, 7 bases remained unmatched. This CDR3 is built from 14 residues.

CDR3 in amino acids: CATSDPSTSAETQYF. The CDR3 DNA is TGTGCCACCAGTGATCCCTCGACTAGCGCGGAGACCCAGTACTTC. The J gene is TRBJ2-5, the V gene TRBV24-1; TRBD2 agrees at 8 bases. With 3 bases clipped from V and 5 bases from J, the junction kept 7 bases outside the gene matches. The CDR3 contains 15 residues. Germline CDR1 reads KGHDR; CDR2 reads SFDVKD.

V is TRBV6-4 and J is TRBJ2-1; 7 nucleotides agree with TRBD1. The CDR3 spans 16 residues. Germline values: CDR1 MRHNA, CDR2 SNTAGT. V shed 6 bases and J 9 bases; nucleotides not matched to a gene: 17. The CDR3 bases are TGTGCCAGCAGCCTCTCCTCGGGGACAGTAGTGAGTGAGCAGTTCTTC. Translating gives CASSLSSGTVVSEQFF.

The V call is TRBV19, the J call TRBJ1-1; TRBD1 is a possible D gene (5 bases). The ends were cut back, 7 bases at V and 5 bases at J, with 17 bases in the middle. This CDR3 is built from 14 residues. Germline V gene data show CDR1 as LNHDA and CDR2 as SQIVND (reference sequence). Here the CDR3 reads CASTPAERGTEAFF. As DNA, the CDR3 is TGTGCCAGTACCCCGGCGGAACGGGGGACTGAAGCTTTCTTT.

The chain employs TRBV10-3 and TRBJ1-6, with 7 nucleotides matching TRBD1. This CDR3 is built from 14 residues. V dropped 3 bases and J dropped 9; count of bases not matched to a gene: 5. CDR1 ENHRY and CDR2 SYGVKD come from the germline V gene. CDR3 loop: CAISDPGGSSPLHF. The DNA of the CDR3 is TGTGCCATCAGTGACCCAGGGGGAAGTTCACCCCTCCACTTT.

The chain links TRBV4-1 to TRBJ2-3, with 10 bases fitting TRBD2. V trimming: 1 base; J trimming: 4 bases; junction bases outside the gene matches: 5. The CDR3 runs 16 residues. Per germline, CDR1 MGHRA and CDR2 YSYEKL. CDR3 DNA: TGCGCCAGCAGCCAAGTGGAGCGGGGGGGCCCAGATACGCAGTATTTT. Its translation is CASSQVERGGPDTQYF.